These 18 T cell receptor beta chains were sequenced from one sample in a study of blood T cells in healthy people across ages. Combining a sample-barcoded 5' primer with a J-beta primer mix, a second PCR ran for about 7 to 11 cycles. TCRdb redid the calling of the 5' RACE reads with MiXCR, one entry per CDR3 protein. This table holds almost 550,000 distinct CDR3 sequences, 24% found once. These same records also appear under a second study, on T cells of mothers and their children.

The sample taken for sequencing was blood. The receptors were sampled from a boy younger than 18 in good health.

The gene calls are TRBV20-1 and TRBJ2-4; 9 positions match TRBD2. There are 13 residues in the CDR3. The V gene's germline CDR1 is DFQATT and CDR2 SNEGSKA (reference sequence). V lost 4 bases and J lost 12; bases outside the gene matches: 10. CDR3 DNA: TGCAGTGCTAAGTTAGCGGGAGCTCAGCCTCAGTACTTC. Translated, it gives CSAKLAGAQPQYF.

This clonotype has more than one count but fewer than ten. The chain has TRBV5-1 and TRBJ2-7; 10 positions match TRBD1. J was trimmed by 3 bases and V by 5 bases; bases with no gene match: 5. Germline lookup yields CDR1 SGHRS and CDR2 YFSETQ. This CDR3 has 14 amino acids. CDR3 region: CASRRGTGDYEQYF. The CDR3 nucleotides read TGCGCCAGCAGAAGAGGGACAGGGGACTACGAGCAGTACTTC. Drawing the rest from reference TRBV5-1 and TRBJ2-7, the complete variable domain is KAGVTQTPRYLIKTRGQQVTLSCSPISGHRSVSWYQQTPGQGLQFLFEYFSETQRNKGNFPGRFSGRQFSNSRSEMNVSTLELGDSALYLCASRRGTGDYEQYFGPGTRLTVT.

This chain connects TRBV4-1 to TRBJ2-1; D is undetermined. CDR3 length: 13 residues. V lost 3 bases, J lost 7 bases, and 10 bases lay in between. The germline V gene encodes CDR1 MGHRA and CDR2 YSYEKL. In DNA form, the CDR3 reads TGCGCCAGCAGCCAGTACTCCTCGAATGAGCAGTTCTTC. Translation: CASSQYSSNEQFF.

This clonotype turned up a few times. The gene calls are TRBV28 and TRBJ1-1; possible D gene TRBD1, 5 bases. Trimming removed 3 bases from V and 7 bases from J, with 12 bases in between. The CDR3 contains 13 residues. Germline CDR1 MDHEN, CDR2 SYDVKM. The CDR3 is CASSFAGGSEAFF. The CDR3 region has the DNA TGTGCCAGCAGTTTTGCGGGGGGGAGTGAAGCTTTCTTT.

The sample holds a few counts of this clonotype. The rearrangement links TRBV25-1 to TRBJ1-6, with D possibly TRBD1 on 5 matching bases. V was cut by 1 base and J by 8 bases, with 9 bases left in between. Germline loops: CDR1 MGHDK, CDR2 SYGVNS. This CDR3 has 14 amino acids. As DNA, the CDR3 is TGTGCCAGCAGTGAATTGGACACCGATTCACCCCTCCACTTT. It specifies CASSELDTDSPLHF.

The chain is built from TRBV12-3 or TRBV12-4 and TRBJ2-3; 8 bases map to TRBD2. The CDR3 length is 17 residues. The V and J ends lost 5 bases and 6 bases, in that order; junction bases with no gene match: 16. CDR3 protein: CASSPPQSGGRTDTQYF. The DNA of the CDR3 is TGTGCCAGCAGTCCCCCCCAAAGCGGCGGGAGGACGGATACGCAGTATTTT.

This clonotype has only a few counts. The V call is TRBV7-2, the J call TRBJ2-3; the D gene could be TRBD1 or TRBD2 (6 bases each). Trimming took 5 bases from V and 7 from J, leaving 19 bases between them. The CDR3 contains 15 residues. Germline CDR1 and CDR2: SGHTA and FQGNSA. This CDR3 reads CASSQGGSGQNTQYF. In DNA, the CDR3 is TGTGCCAGCAGCCAAGGGGGGTCCGGACAGAATACGCAGTATTTT.

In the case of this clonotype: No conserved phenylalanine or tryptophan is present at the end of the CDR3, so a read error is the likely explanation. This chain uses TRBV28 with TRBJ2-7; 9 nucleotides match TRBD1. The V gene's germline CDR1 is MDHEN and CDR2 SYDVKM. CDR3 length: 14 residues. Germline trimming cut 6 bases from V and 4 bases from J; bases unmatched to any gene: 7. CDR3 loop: CASRGDREGYEQYL. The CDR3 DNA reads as TGTGCCAGCAGAGGGGACAGGGAAGGGTACGAGCAGTACCTC.

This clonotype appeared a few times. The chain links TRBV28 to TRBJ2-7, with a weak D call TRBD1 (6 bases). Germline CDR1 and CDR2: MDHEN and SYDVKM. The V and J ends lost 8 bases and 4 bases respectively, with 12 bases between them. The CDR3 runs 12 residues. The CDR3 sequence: CASGRTGYEQYF. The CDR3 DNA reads TGTGCCAGCGGCCGAACAGGGTACGAGCAGTACTTC.

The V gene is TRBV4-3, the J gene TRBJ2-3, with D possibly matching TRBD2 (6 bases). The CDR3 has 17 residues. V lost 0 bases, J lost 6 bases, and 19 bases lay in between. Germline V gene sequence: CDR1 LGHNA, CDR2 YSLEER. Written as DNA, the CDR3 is TGCGCCAGCAGCCAAGATACAGCGGGTGAAGGCTTGGATACGCAGTATTTT. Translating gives CASSQDTAGEGLDTQYF.

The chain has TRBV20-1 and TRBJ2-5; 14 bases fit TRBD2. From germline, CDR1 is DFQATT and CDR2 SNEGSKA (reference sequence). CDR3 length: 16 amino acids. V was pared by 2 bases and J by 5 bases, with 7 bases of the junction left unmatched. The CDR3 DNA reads TGCAGTGCTAGACGGGGACTAGCGGGGGAAGGGGAGACCCAGTACTTC. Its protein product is CSARRGLAGEGETQYF.

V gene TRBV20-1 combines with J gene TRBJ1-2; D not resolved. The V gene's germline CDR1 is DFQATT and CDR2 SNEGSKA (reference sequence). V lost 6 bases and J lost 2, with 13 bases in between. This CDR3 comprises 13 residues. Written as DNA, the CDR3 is TGCAGTGCCAACCTAGACGGGAACTATGGCTACACCTTC. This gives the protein CSANLDGNYGYTF.

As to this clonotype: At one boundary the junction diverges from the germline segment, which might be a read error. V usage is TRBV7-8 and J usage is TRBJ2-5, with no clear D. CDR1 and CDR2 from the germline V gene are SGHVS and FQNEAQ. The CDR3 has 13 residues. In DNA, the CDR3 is TGTGCCGGCAGCTTAGTCTATCACAATGAGCAGCTCTTC. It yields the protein CAGSLVYHNEQLF.

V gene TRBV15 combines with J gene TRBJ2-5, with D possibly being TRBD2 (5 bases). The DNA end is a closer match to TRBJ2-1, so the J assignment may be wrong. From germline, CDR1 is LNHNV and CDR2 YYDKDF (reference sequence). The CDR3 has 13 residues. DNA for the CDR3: TGTGCCACCAGCAGCCTCGTCGGAGGAGAGCAGTTCTTC. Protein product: CATSSLVGGEQFF.

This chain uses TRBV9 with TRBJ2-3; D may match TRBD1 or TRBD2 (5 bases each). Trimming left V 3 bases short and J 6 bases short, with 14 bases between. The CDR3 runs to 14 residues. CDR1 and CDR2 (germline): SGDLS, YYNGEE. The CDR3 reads CASSGGVIADTQYF. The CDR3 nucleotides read TGTGCCAGCAGCGGAGGGGTCATTGCGGATACGCAGTATTTT.

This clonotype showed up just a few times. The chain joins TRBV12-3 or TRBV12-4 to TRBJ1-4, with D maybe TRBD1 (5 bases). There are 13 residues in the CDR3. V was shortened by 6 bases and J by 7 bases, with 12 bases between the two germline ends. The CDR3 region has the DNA TGTGCCAGCAGCCCTCGGGGGGTTGAAAAACTGTTTTTT. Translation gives CASSPRGVEKLFF.

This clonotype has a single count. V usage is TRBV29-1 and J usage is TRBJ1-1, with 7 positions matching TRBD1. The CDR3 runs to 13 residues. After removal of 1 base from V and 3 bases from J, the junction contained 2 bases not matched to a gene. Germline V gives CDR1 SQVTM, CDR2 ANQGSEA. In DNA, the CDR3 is TGCAGCGTTGAAGGGGGGACAGACACTGAAGCTTTCTTT. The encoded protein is CSVEGGTDTEAFF.

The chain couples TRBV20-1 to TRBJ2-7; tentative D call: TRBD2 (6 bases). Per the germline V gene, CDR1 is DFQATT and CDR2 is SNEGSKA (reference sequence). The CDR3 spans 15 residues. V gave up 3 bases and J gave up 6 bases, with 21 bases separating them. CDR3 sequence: CSASDRDSTYSEQYF. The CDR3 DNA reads TGCAGTGCTAGCGACCGGGACTCAACCTATAGCGAGCAGTACTTC.